This entry describes one TCR beta chain. Its matching antigen is unknown. This entry belongs to a study of blood T cells in healthy people across ages. Using a J-beta primer mix together with a sample-barcoded 5' primer, a second PCR was run for roughly 6 to 11 cycles. TCRdb reprocessed the 5' RACE reads via MiXCR and lists one record per CDR3 protein. The table includes about 800,000 distinct CDR3 sequences, 58% detected once. Broader study findings: Higher naive T cell percentage went strongly together with higher TCR beta diversity.

The germline V gene encodes CDR1 SGHTA and CDR2 FQGNSA. The CDR3 spans 14 residues. V lost 1 base to trimming and J lost 5 bases, with 12 bases between them. The chain links TRBV7-2 to TRBJ2-7, with D perhaps TRBD1 or TRBD2 (5 bases each). Input material: blood. The receptor's source is a young man in good health. CDR3 in amino acids: CASSLGPGPDEQYF. Written as DNA, the CDR3 is TGTGCCAGCAGCTTAGGCCCGGGGCCGGACGAGCAGTACTTC.